The text below deals with one T cell receptor beta chain. V lost 4 bases and J lost 5, with 14 bases in between. The germline gives CDR1 SEHNR, CDR2 FQNEAQ (reference sequence). The CDR3 extends over 14 amino acids. Per the authors' pipeline: Researchers report that nucleated cell counts were estimated from reference gene primer amplification. Assay: immunoSEQ multiplex PCR; the TCRdb copy retains only in-frame clones and omits some. The V and J calls and clone size are taken from that table; D and trimming were inferred from the DNA. The data hold roughly 300,000 clones, with nearly 90% observed a single time. The study drew participants aged about 18 to 89 years from 24 US areas. Participants were placed into cohorts based on the clinical history they reported. The data originate from a study of blood T cell repertoires in COVID-19. Study in general: There were acute and convalescent COVID-19 samples, and they came from the United States, Italy and Spain.

This rearrangement joins TRBV7-9 to TRBJ1-1, with D unclear. The sequence came from a woman aged 25-40 years who had recovered from COVID-19. The specimen sequenced was PBMCs or T cells enriched from blood (not recorded which). CDR3 nucleotides: TGTGCCAGCAGCTATGCGGGGTATGGGACTGAAGCTTTCTTT. It yields the protein CASSYAGYGTEAFF.